The T cell receptor beta chain under discussion was sequenced for a study of cytomegalovirus exposure and HLA in healthy donors. Clones were read by immunoSEQ multiplex PCR, and TCRdb kept only the in-frame ones, dropping some. The sample shows over 150,000 clones, 91% of them seen only once. This CDR3 spans 16 amino acids. Germline CDR1 reads LNHNV; CDR2 reads YYDKDF (reference sequence). The ends lost 3 bases at V and 4 bases at J; junction bases unmatched: 11. This chain connects TRBV15 to TRBJ2-7; 8 bases map to TRBD2. Sequences were obtained from PBMCs. The clonotype was recovered from a woman aged 18-29 years in good health and CMV-seropositive. The CDR3 here is CATSSGQASGRYEQYF. CDR3 in DNA: TGTGCCACCAGCAGCGGTCAGGCTAGCGGGCGTTACGAGCAGTACTTC.